This record looks at one TCR beta chain sequence and its context. The data are from a study of T cell responses to AZD1222 COVID-19 vaccine. The trim removed 9 bases at V and 0 bases at J, leaving 8 bases unmatched. The germline gives CDR1 SEHNR, CDR2 FQNEAQ (reference sequence). CDR3 length: 15 residues. Here immunoSEQ multiplex PCR was the method, and the copy in TCRdb shows in-frame clones only, minus some. The sample has some 97,000 clones; 88% are singletons. Here the sequenced sample was peripheral blood, taken on day 0 of AZD1222 vaccination. The V gene is TRBV7-9, the J gene TRBJ2-5; TRBD1 aligns across 9 bases. This TCR came from an adult in good health. In nucleotides, the CDR3 is TGTGCCAGTGGACAGGGGATTGGGGACCAAGAGACCCAGTACTTC. It specifies CASGQGIGDQETQYF.